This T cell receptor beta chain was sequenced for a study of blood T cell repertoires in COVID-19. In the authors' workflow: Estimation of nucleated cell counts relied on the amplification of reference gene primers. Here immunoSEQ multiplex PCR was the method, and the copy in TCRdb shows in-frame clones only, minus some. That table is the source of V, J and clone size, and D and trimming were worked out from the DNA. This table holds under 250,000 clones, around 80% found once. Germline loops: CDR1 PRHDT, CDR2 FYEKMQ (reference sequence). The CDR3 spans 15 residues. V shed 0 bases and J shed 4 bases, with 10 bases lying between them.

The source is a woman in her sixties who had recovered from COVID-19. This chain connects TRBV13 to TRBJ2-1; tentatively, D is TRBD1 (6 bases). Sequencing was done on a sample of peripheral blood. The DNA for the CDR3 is TGTGCCAGCAGCTTAGGCCAAACAGGGTACAATGAGCAGTTCTTC. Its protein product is CASSLGQTGYNEQFF.